Below, 9 T cell receptor beta chains from the same sample are listed, as sequenced in a study of T cells in Graves' hyperthyroidism and ophthalmopathy. There were TCR beta CDR3 regions amplified from RNA transcripts. Researchers ran a first-round RT-PCR on the TCR CDR3 using the HTBI primer set. TCRdb ran MiXCR on the multiplex PCR reads and lists one entry per CDR3 protein. The sample carries 610,000 or so distinct CDR3 sequences, 46% recorded once. The material sequenced was peripheral blood or thyroid tissue (not recorded which). Source of these receptors: a young woman with Graves' hyperthyroidism.

This clonotype was seen repeatedly, ten times or more. This chain joins TRBV7-3 and TRBJ2-6; no definite D call. V was cut by 5 bases and J by 0 bases, with 11 bases left in between. The CDR3 runs 16 residues. Germline CDR1 SGHTA, CDR2 FQGTGA. As DNA, the CDR3 is TGTGCCAGCAGCCCCTCTTCGTCCTCTGGGGCCAACGTCCTGACTTTC. Its protein product is CASSPSSSSGANVLTF.

This clonotype was counted ten times or more. V gene TRBV28 combines with J gene TRBJ1-2; no firm D call. V was shortened by 7 bases and J by 8 bases, with 8 bases between the two germline ends. This CDR3 spans 10 amino acids. The V gene's germline CDR1 is MDHEN and CDR2 SYDVKM. The CDR3 DNA reads as TGTGCCAGCAAGCGGGGAGGCTACACCTTC. Translated: CASKRGGYTF.

About this clonotype itself: Mismatch with germline at one junction end may stem from a read error. This rearrangement joins TRBV29-1 to TRBJ2-5; TRBD2 matches 7 bases. The germline V gene encodes CDR1 SQVTM and CDR2 ANQGSEA. The CDR3 totals 15 residues. CDR3 sequence: CSGRDGQGLAETQYF. The DNA of the CDR3 is TGCAGCGGTAGGGACGGCCAAGGGCTAGCGGAGACCCAATACTTC.

The chain joins TRBV7-9 to TRBJ2-7, with 14 nucleotides matching TRBD2. Trimming cost V 5 bases and J 4 bases; bases outside gene matches: 7. The germline CDR1 and CDR2 sequences are SEHNR and FQNEAQ (reference sequence). The CDR3 runs to 16 residues. The CDR3 is CASSPRLAGGAYEQYF. CDR3 nucleotide sequence: TGTGCCAGCAGCCCCCGACTAGCGGGAGGGGCTTACGAGCAGTACTTC.

DNA for the CDR3: TGTGCCAGCAGTTCCGTTGTGGAGGCCAACGTCCTGACTTTC. This gives the protein CASSSVVEANVLTF. The chain links TRBV6-4 to TRBJ2-6; no definite D call. This CDR3 is 14 amino acids long. V was pared by 5 bases and J by 6 bases, with 11 bases between. Germline assignment: CDR1 MRHNA and CDR2 SNTAGT.

This clonotype was detected a few times. The V gene is TRBV2, the J gene TRBJ2-7; TRBD2 is a possible D gene (7 bases). V shed 9 bases and J shed 7 bases, with 25 bases lying between them. Germline CDR1 and CDR2: SNHLY and FYNNEI. The CDR3 covers 15 residues. As DNA, the CDR3 is TGTGCCAGTGGCGAGTGGGGGGGCTCCTACAATGAGCAGTACTTC. Translating gives CASGEWGGSYNEQYF. Complete variable domain (other parts from reference TRBV2 and TRBJ2-7): EPEVTQTPSHQVTQMGQEVILRCVPISNHLYFYWYRQILGQKVEFLVSFYNNEISEKSEIFDDQFSVERPDGSNFTLKIRSTKLEDSAMYFCASGEWGGSYNEQYFGPGTRLTVT.

This chain joins TRBV24-1 and TRBJ2-5, with TRBD2 matching over 7 bases. CDR1 and CDR2 (germline): KGHDR, SFDVKD. With V trimmed by 4 bases and J by 6 bases, 4 bases remained unmatched. This CDR3 is 13 amino acids long. The CDR3 loop reads CATSEGSGKTQYF. The CDR3 bases are TGTGCCACCAGTGAGGGGAGCGGGAAGACCCAGTACTTC.

Ten or more counts support this clonotype. CDR3 sequence (DNA): TGTGCCACCAGCAACCGGGACAGCTCCTACGAGCAGTACTTC. It is translated as CATSNRDSSYEQYF. The gene calls are TRBV15 and TRBJ2-7, with TRBD1 identical over 7 bases. CDR3 length: 14 residues. Germline CDR1 LNHNV, CDR2 YYDKDF (reference sequence). The junction had 3 bases not matched to a gene; V was cut back by 4 bases and J by 0 bases.

The chain links TRBV5-5 to TRBJ2-4; weak D call: TRBD2 (5 bases). The CDR3 spans 15 residues. Trimming left V 7 bases short and J 0 bases short, with 14 bases between. The germline V gene encodes CDR1 SGHKS and CDR2 YYEKEE (reference sequence). In DNA form, the CDR3 reads TGTGCCAGCGGGGTAGGGAGTCTAGCCAAAAACATTCAGTACTTC. Translated: CASGVGSLAKNIQYF.